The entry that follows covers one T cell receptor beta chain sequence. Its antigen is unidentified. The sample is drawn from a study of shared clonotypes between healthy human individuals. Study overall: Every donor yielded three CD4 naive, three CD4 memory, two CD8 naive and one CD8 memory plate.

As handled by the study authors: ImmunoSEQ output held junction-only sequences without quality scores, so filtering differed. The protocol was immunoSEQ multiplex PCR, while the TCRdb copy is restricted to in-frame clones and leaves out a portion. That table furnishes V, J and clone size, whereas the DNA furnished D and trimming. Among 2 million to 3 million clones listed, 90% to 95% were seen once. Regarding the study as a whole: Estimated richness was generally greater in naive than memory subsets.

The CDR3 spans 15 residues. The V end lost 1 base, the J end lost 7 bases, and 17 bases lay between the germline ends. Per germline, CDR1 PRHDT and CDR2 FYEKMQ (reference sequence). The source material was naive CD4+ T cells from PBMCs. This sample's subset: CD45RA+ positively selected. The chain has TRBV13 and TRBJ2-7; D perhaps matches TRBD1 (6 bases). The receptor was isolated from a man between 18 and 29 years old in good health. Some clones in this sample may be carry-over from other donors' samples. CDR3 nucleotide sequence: TGTGCCAGCAGCTTAGATCGCAGGGGAACTGGGGAGCAGTACTTC. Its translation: CASSLDRRGTGEQYF.